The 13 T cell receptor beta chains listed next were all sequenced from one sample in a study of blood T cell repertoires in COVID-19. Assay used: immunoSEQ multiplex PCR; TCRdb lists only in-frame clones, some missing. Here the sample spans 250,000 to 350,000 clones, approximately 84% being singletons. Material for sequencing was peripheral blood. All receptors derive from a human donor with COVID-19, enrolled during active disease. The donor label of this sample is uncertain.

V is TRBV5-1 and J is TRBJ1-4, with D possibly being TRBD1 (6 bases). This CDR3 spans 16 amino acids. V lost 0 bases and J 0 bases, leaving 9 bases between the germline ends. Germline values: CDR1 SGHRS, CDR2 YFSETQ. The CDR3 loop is CASSLDRVATNEKLFF. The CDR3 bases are TGCGCCAGCAGCTTGGACAGGGTAGCAACTAATGAAAAACTGTTTTTT.

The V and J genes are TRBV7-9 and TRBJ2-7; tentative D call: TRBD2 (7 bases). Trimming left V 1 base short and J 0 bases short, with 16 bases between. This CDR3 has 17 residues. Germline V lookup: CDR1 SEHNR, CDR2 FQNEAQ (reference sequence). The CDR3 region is CASSLDLAGEGSYEQYF. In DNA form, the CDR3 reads TGTGCCAGCAGCTTAGACTTGGCAGGGGAGGGCTCCTACGAGCAGTACTTC. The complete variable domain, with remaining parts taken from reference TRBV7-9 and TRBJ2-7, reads DTGVSQNPRHKITKRGQNVTFRCDPISEHNRLYWYRQTLGQGPEFLTYFQNEAQLEKSRLLSDRFSAERPKGSFSTLEIQRTEQGDSAMYLCASSLDLAGEGSYEQYFGPGTRLTVT.

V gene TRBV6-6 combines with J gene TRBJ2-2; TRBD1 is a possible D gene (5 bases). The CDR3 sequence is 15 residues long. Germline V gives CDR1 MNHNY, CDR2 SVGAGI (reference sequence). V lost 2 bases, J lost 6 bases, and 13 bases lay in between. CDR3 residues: CASSYPKGIAGELFF. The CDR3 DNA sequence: TGTGCCAGCAGTTACCCGAAGGGGATCGCCGGGGAGCTGTTTTTT.

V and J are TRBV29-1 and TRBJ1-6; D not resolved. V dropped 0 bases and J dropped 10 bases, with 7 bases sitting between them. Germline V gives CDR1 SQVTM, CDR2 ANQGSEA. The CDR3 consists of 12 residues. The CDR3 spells CSVEDQASPLHF. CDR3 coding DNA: TGCAGCGTTGAAGATCAGGCCTCACCCCTCCACTTT.

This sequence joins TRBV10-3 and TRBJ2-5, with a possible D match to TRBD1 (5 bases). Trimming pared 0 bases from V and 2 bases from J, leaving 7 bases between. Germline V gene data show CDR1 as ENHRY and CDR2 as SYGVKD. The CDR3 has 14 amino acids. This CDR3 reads CAISESTGQETQYF. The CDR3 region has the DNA TGTGCCATCAGTGAGTCCACAGGACAAGAGACCCAGTACTTC.

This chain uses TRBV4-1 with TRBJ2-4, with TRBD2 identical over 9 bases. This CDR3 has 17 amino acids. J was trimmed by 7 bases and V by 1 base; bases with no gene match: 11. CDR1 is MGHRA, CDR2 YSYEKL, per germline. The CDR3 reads CASSQAASGNERNIQYF. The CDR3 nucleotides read TGCGCCAGCAGCCAAGCGGCTAGCGGGAACGAAAGGAACATTCAGTACTTC.

CDR3 sequence (DNA): TGTGCCAGCAGCGTAGTCGGGACAGGAGAAGCTTTCTTT. This encodes CASSVVGTGEAFF. The chain carries TRBV9 and TRBJ1-1, with 8 bases matching TRBD1. The ends lost 0 bases at V and 8 bases at J; junction bases unmatched: 3. The CDR3 sequence is 13 residues long. CDR1 and CDR2 (germline): SGDLS, YYNGEE.

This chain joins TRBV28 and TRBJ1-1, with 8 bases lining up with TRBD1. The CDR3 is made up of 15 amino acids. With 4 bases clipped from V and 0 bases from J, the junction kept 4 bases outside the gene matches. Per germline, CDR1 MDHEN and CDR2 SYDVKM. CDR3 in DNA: TGTGCCAGCAGTTACGACAGGGGTCTGAACACTGAAGCTTTCTTT. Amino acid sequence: CASSYDRGLNTEAFF.

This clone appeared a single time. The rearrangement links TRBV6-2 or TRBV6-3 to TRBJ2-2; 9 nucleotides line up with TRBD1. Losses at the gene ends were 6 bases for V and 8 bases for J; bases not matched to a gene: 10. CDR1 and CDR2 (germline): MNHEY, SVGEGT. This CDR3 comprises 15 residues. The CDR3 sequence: CASSLTGGGGGELFF. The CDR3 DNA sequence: TGTGCCAGCAGCCTTACAGGGGGCGGAGGTGGGGAGCTGTTTTTT.

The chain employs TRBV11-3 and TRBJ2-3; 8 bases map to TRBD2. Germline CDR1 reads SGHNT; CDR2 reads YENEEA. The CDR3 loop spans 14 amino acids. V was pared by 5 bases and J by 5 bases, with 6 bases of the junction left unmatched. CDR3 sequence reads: CASSKDLAGDTQYF. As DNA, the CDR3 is TGTGCCAGCAGCAAAGATCTAGCGGGAGATACGCAGTATTTT.

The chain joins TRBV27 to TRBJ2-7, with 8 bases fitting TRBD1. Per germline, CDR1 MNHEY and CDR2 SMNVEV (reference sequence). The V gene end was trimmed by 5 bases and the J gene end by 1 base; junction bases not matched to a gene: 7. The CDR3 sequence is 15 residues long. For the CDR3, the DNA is TGTGCCAGCAGTCAGCTGGGGACAGGTTCCTACGAGCAGTACTTC. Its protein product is CASSQLGTGSYEQYF.

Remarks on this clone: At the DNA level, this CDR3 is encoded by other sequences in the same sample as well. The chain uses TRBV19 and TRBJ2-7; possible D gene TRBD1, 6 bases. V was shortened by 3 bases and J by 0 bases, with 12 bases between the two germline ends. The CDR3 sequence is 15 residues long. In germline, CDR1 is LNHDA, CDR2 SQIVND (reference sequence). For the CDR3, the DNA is TGTGCCAGTAGTATTTCAGGGGTGAGCTCCTACGAGCAGTACTTC. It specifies CASSISGVSSYEQYF.

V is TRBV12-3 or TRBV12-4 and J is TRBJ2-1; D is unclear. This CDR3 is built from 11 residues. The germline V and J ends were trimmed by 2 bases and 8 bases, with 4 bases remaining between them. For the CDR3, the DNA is TGTGCCAGCAGTTTAACGGATGAGCAGTTCTTC. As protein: CASSLTDEQFF.